These T cell receptor beta chains were read from a single sample in a study of control samples from healthy donors and cancer patients. Here immunoSEQ multiplex PCR was the method, and the copy in TCRdb shows in-frame clones only, minus some. In the table there are 250,000 to 300,000 clones, over 75% of which are singletons. The sample comprised PBMCs. The source of these receptors is an older woman with lung cancer. Each CDR3 is given without its conserved first and last residue.

>TRBV2|TRBJ1-2
ASRGGQGTANYGYT
>TRBV13|TRBJ2-4
ASSGAQGENIQY
>TRBV5-1|TRBJ1-4
ASSSGNSGEKLF
>TRBV5-1|TRBJ2-3
ASSLGSSGPTDTQY
>TRBV24-1|TRBJ2-5
ATSDAAGAGETQY
>TRBV6-5|TRBJ1-4
ASSYHEKLF
>TRBV5-4|TRBJ1-3
ASSLQGTGNTIY
>TRBV6-5|TRBJ1-1
ASSPPGVPEAF
>TRBV30|TRBJ1-1
AWSVEGNTEAF
>TRBV10-2|TRBJ1-1
ASSESRPLWAF
>TRBV18|TRBJ1-2
ASSPAYNYGYT
>TRBV30|TRBJ1-4
AWSPLGQSNEKLF
>TRBV19|TRBJ2-7
ASSIRAEGSEQY
>TRBV27|TRBJ1-5
ASSLARGNQPQH
>TRBV6-5|TRBJ1-2
ASSLSSNYGYT
>TRBV9|TRBJ2-1
ASSVDASSLAGEQF
>TRBV12-5|TRBJ1-3
ASGLAGGNTIY
>TRBV4-2|TRBJ1-2
ASSQRGQDLNYGYT
>TRBV4-1|TRBJ1-5
ASSQVLRGGDQPQH
>TRBV10-1|TRBJ1-5
ASSERGDGYQPQH
>TRBV7-3|TRBJ2-7
ASSLNGSNSSYEQY
>TRBV6-5|TRBJ2-1
ASGGHIAINEQF
>TRBV4-1|TRBJ2-7
ASSPGLAGDEQY
>TRBV6-5|TRBJ2-1
ASSYSGQREYNEQF
>TRBV2|TRBJ1-6
ASSERVAANNSPLH
>TRBV29-1|TRBJ1-3
SVVSSGNTIY
>TRBV6-5|TRBJ1-2
ASSYLGQGARGYT
>TRBV11-2|TRBJ1-1
AGSRQVNTEAF
>TRBV5-4|TRBJ2-7
ASSLKQGNSYEQY
>TRBV10-1|TRBJ1-5
ASSDLPDIRDRADQPQH
>TRBV30|TRBJ1-1
AWISQIEAF
>TRBV18|TRBJ1-6
ASSPGTVATALH
>TRBV5-4|TRBJ2-1
ASSPKTSGSNEQF
>TRBV5-1|TRBJ2-2
ASSENTGELF
>TRBV2|TRBJ1-1
ASSLPGQGRGGTEAF
>TRBV13|TRBJ2-7
ASSSNRAGSYEQY
>TRBV7-9|TRBJ1-1
ASSSFAEAF
>TRBV5-4|TRBJ2-1
ASSGTSGRFPYNEQF
>TRBV5-1|TRBJ1-6
ASSLGETGYNSPLH
>TRBV7-3|TRBJ2-3
ASSYDPASTDTQY
>TRBV10-3|TRBJ1-1
AISEGVGTEAF
>TRBV28|TRBJ2-2
ASSLGQRTGELF
>TRBV11-2|TRBJ2-7
ASSSSPGQGAYEQY
>TRBV6-5|TRBJ1-2
ASRKESSYGYT
>TRBV5-1|TRBJ1-2
ASSLSAGQAHGYT
>TRBV19|TRBJ2-7
ASSTSGGYEQY
>TRBV27|TRBJ2-2
ASSLSPHNSLTGELF
>TRBV4-2|TRBJ2-7
ASSQGGHPYEQY
>TRBV10-3|TRBJ1-2
AISPTGEYGYT
>TRBV27|TRBJ2-5
ASSSRDRQETQY
>TRBV12-2|TRBJ2-2
ARALGWPNTGELF